The rows below give T cell receptor beta chains drawn from one sample of a study of blood T cell repertoires in COVID-19. Repertoires were generated with immunoSEQ multiplex PCR, while TCRdb's copy carries only in-frame clones and drops some. Of 300,000 to 400,000 clones listed, approximately 88% are singletons. The sequencing input was peripheral blood. The source is a woman aged 45-65 years with active or convalescent COVID-19. CDR3s include the opening cysteine and the closing phenylalanine or tryptophan. D genes are given only for firm matches. Part of the rows lack a size; the others show once, few, many or a class for expanded clones.

-,TRBJ1-1,TRBV27,-,TGTGCCAGCAGCCCCATGGCGGGGATTGGGAACACTGAAGCTTTCTTT,CASSPMAGIGNTEAFF
-,TRBJ1-2,TRBV6-5,-,TGTGCCAGCAGCTCAGGACACGTCTATGGCTACACCTTC,CASSSGHVYGYTF
-,TRBJ1-3,TRBV6-6,-,TGTGCCAGCAGTCCCACCGCCTTGGCTTACTCTGGAAACACCATATATTTT,CASSPTALAYSGNTIYF
-,TRBJ2-2,TRBV6-2/TRBV6-3,TRBD2,TGTGCCAGCAGTTACCGGGCGGGAGGATCGAACACCGGGGAGCTGTTTTTT,CASSYRAGGSNTGELFF
-,TRBJ1-5,TRBV30,TRBD1,TGTGCCTGGAGTCGTGGACAGGGACAGTATAGCAATCAGCCCCAGCATTTT,CAWSRGQGQYSNQPQHF
-,TRBJ1-1,TRBV9,-,TGTGCCAGCAGCGTAGCAGACAAAAAGAACACTGAAGCTTTCTTT,CASSVADKKNTEAFF
-,TRBJ2-3,TRBV2,TRBD2,TGTGCCAGCAGTGATTTGCAGCGGGAGGCCGCAGATACGCAGTATTTT,CASSDLQREAADTQYF
-,TRBJ1-4,TRBV18,-,TGTGCCAGCTCACCGTGGGACATCACAAATGAAAAACTGTTTTTT,CASSPWDITNEKLFF
-,TRBJ2-7,TRBV18,TRBD2,TGTGCCACCCAACTAGCGGGAGTGGGGTACGAGCAGTACTTC,CATQLAGVGYEQYF
-,TRBJ1-5,TRBV10-2,TRBD1,TGCGCCAGCAGTGAAACAGGGGGAAATCAGCCCCAGCATTTT,CASSETGGNQPQHF
-,TRBJ2-5,TRBV5-4,-,TGTGCCAGCAGCTTGCGGCCGACAAGGGGGGGGGCGGTAGAGACCCAGTACTTC,CASSLRPTRGGAVETQYF
-,TRBJ1-3,TRBV19,-,TGTGCCAGTAGGCCAGGTTCTGGAAACACCATATATTTT,CASRPGSGNTIYF
-,TRBJ1-4,TRBV2,TRBD1,TGTGCCAGCAGCGAAAACGACAGGGGAGGTGAAAAACTGTTTTTT,CASSENDRGGEKLFF
-,TRBJ2-7,TRBV7-3,-,TGTGCCAGCAGCTTATGTCCCCAAGGGGCCTACGAGCAGTACTTC,CASSLCPQGAYEQYF
-,TRBJ1-5,TRBV5-8,-,TGTGCCAGCAGCTTGGTCGGGCAGGGCTATCAGCCCCAGCATTTT,CASSLVGQGYQPQHF
once,TRBJ1-5,TRBV10-3,TRBD1,TGTGCCACCGGCAGGGGGGCTGGCAATCAGCCCCAGCATTTT,CATGRGAGNQPQHF
-,TRBJ2-6,TRBV28,-,TGTGCCAGCAGTTCCCCGGTCCCGCCCTCTGGGGCCAACGTCCTGACTTTC,CASSSPVPPSGANVLTF
-,TRBJ2-1,TRBV19,TRBD2,TGTGCCAGTAGTATAGTCCCTAGCGGGCCGGGTGAGCAGTTCTTC,CASSIVPSGPGEQFF
-,TRBJ1-4,TRBV7-9,TRBD1,TGTGCCAGCAGCCAGGTGACAGGGGGGAATGAAAAACTGTTTTTT,CASSQVTGGNEKLFF
few,TRBJ2-7,TRBV11-1,-,TGTGCCAGCAGCTCATCAACTGGCTACGAGCAGTACTTC,CASSSSTGYEQYF
few,TRBJ2-7,TRBV15,TRBD2,TGTGCCACCAGCAGAGATAGGGGGATTAGCGGGAGGTTTAGGCAGTACTTC,CATSRDRGISGRFRQYF
-,TRBJ1-2,TRBV19,-,TGTGCCAGTAGTATTGGAGGTTTCGGGGGAGTCGGCTACACCTTC,CASSIGGFGGVGYTF
-,TRBJ2-7,TRBV6-5,TRBD1,TGTGCCAGCAGTTACCCTCCCGGGACAGGGGCCGAGCAGTACTTC,CASSYPPGTGAEQYF
-,TRBJ2-7,TRBV15,-,TGTGCCACCAGCAGAGACGGGGGCTACGAGCAGTACTTC,CATSRDGGYEQYF
-,TRBJ1-3,TRBV28,-,TGTGCCAGCAGTTTAAAAGGGGCTGGAAAGATATATTTT,CASSLKGAGKIYF
-,TRBJ2-7,TRBV10-1,TRBD2,TGCGCCAGACAAACCGGGACTAGAAAATTC,CARQTGTRKF
-,TRBJ2-4,TRBV7-9,TRBD1,TGTGCCAGCAGCTCCCCCCAGGGGGAAAACATTCAGTACTTC,CASSSPQGENIQYF
-,TRBJ1-3,TRBV30,-,TGTGCCTGGAGTAGCCCCCGGGACTGGACTAACCGGGGAGGAGAAGGGCGTCACACCATATATTTT,CAWSSPRDWTNRGGEGRHTIYF
once,TRBJ2-7,TRBV7-2,-,TGTGCCAGCAGCTTTCAGGGCAACGAGCAGTACTTC,CASSFQGNEQYF
-,TRBJ1-1,TRBV14,-,TGTGCCAGCAGCCAAAACCCAGGGATGGCAGCTTTCTTT,CASSQNPGMAAFF